This is a list of T cell receptor beta chains from one sample in a study of cytomegalovirus exposure and HLA in healthy donors. Clones were read by immunoSEQ multiplex PCR, and TCRdb kept only the in-frame ones, dropping some. The sample records fewer than 200,000 clones, approximately 78% being singletons. The sequencing sample was made of PBMCs. These receptors originate from a human donor in good health. Each CDR3 is given with its conserved first and last residue. Fields, in order: J gene, V gene, clone size, D gene, CDR3 protein, CDR3 DNA. D genes are given only for firm matches. Size values are once, few and many counts, or a class for expanded clones, and some rows have none.

J gene: TRBJ2-5; V gene: TRBV7-8; clone size: .; D gene: TRBD2; CDR3 protein: CASSLAFSGGQETQYF; CDR3 DNA: TGTGCCAGCAGCTTAGCGTTTAGCGGGGGGCAAGAGACCCAGTACTTC
J gene: TRBJ2-2; V gene: TRBV19; clone size: .; D gene: .; CDR3 protein: CASSSWLGDTGELFF; CDR3 DNA: TGTGCCAGTAGTTCCTGGCTAGGGGACACCGGGGAGCTGTTTTTT
J gene: TRBJ2-5; V gene: TRBV11-1; clone size: few; D gene: .; CDR3 protein: CASSFIAAETQYF; CDR3 DNA: TGTGCCAGCAGCTTTATAGCGGCGGAGACCCAGTACTTC
J gene: TRBJ1-5; V gene: TRBV19; clone size: few; D gene: .; CDR3 protein: CASSPNRNQPQHF; CDR3 DNA: TGTGCCAGTAGTCCTAACAGGAATCAGCCCCAGCATTTT
J gene: TRBJ1-5; V gene: TRBV6-1; clone size: .; D gene: TRBD1; CDR3 protein: CASSRQGANQPQHF; CDR3 DNA: TGTGCCAGCAGTCGACAGGGGGCTAATCAGCCCCAGCATTTT
J gene: TRBJ1-1; V gene: TRBV7-9; clone size: .; D gene: .; CDR3 protein: CASSLAETGGNTEAFF; CDR3 DNA: TGTGCCAGCAGCTTAGCAGAGACAGGAGGGAACACTGAAGCTTTCTTT
J gene: TRBJ2-7; V gene: TRBV6-6; clone size: .; D gene: .; CDR3 protein: CASSYSTQYEQYF; CDR3 DNA: TGTGCCAGCAGTTACTCTACACAGTACGAGCAGTACTTC
J gene: TRBJ1-2; V gene: TRBV6-5; clone size: .; D gene: .; CDR3 protein: CASSYSPIEGNYGYTF; CDR3 DNA: TGTGCCAGCAGTTACTCCCCCATAGAGGGCAACTATGGCTACACCTTC
J gene: TRBJ1-1; V gene: TRBV19; clone size: few; D gene: TRBD1; CDR3 protein: CASSIDREGARAFF; CDR3 DNA: TGTGCCAGTAGTATAGATCGCGAGGGGGCGCGAGCTTTCTTT
J gene: TRBJ1-5; V gene: TRBV5-4; clone size: few; D gene: TRBD1; CDR3 protein: CASSLMFGTGYSNQPQHF; CDR3 DNA: TGTGCCAGCAGCTTGATGTTCGGGACAGGGTATAGCAATCAGCCCCAGCATTTT
J gene: TRBJ1-6; V gene: TRBV6-5; clone size: .; D gene: .; CDR3 protein: CASTYGAAHNSPLHF; CDR3 DNA: TGTGCCAGCACCTATGGGGCAGCCCATAATTCACCCCTCCACTTT
J gene: TRBJ1-1; V gene: TRBV5-6; clone size: .; D gene: .; CDR3 protein: CASSLEGKAFF; CDR3 DNA: TGTGCCAGCAGCTTGGAGGGGAAAGCTTTCTTT
J gene: TRBJ1-1; V gene: TRBV4-3; clone size: few; D gene: TRBD1; CDR3 protein: CASSQDQGAPEAFF; CDR3 DNA: TGCGCCAGCAGCCAAGATCAGGGGGCCCCTGAAGCTTTCTTT
J gene: TRBJ1-2; V gene: TRBV21-1; clone size: .; D gene: .; CDR3 protein: CASSWTGGMNYGYTF; CDR3 DNA: TGTGCCAGCAGCTGGACAGGGGGCATGAACTATGGCTACACCTTC
J gene: TRBJ1-3; V gene: TRBV7-9; clone size: .; D gene: .; CDR3 protein: CASSSGVGNTIYF; CDR3 DNA: TGTGCCAGCAGCTCTGGAGTTGGAAACACCATATATTTT
J gene: TRBJ2-1; V gene: TRBV4-2; clone size: .; D gene: TRBD2; CDR3 protein: CASSQGSAGGSYNEQFF; CDR3 DNA: TGTGCCAGCAGCCAAGGTTCAGCGGGGGGTTCCTACAATGAGCAGTTCTTC
J gene: TRBJ2-7; V gene: TRBV7-2; clone size: .; D gene: .; CDR3 protein: CASSLGEYEQYF; CDR3 DNA: TGTGCCAGCAGCTTGGGAGAGTACGAGCAGTACTTC
J gene: TRBJ1-5; V gene: TRBV5-4; clone size: .; D gene: .; CDR3 protein: CASSLDSQPQHF; CDR3 DNA: TGTGCCAGCAGCTTAGACTCGCAGCCCCAGCATTTT
J gene: TRBJ1-5; V gene: TRBV6-5; clone size: few; D gene: .; CDR3 protein: CASSAARANQPQHF; CDR3 DNA: TGTGCCAGCAGCGCCGCCAGGGCGAATCAGCCCCAGCATTTT
J gene: TRBJ2-5; V gene: TRBV7-9; clone size: .; D gene: TRBD2; CDR3 protein: CASSLGSGAEETQYF; CDR3 DNA: TGTGCCAGCAGCTTAGGTAGCGGGGCTGAAGAGACCCAGTACTTC
J gene: TRBJ2-2; V gene: TRBV5-8; clone size: few; D gene: .; CDR3 protein: CASSSPGASTTGELFF; CDR3 DNA: TGTGCCAGCAGCTCCCCTGGGGCATCCACCACCGGGGAGCTGTTTTTT